The 16 T cell receptor beta chains given below trace back to one sample, sequenced in a study of blood T cell repertoires in COVID-19. Assay used: immunoSEQ multiplex PCR; TCRdb lists only in-frame clones, some missing. The table includes 200,000 to 250,000 clones, around 87% detected once. The material sequenced was PBMCs or T cells enriched from blood (not recorded which). These TCRs come from a man aged 25 to 45 in a cohort exposed to, infected with or recovered from COVID-19 (not recorded which).

V gene TRBV7-8 combines with J gene TRBJ2-2; the D gene is possibly TRBD2 (6 bases). Germline V gene sequence: CDR1 SGHVS, CDR2 FQNEAQ. CDR3 size: 14 residues. Trimming stripped 11 bases from V and 5 bases from J, with 18 bases between. This chain's CDR3 is CAVGGEERTGELFF. The DNA for the CDR3 is TGTGCCGTGGGTGGGGAGGAAAGGACCGGGGAGCTGTTTTTT.

This sequence joins TRBV19 and TRBJ1-1; D may be TRBD1 (5 bases). Germline V gene sequence: CDR1 LNHDA, CDR2 SQIVND (reference sequence). Deletions cut 0 bases from V and 0 bases from J, with 8 bases between. The CDR3 is made up of 15 amino acids. The CDR3 sequence is CASSIEGHLNTEAFF. In DNA form, the CDR3 reads TGTGCCAGTAGTATAGAGGGGCACCTGAACACTGAAGCTTTCTTT.

The chain recombines TRBV2 with TRBJ2-7; TRBD1 matches at 10 bases. CDR1 SNHLY and CDR2 FYNNEI come from the germline V gene. The V segment lost 2 bases and the J segment 6 bases; nucleotides outside the gene matches: 7. The CDR3 loop spans 15 amino acids. The CDR3 sequence: CASSELGQGVGEQYF. In DNA, the CDR3 is TGTGCCAGCAGTGAACTCGGACAGGGGGTTGGCGAGCAGTACTTC.

The V gene is TRBV28, the J gene TRBJ1-6; D gene uncertain. Germline lookup yields CDR1 MDHEN and CDR2 SYDVKM. This CDR3 has 14 residues. The V end was cut by 5 bases, the J end by 7 bases, with 12 bases between. The CDR3 nucleotides are TGTGCCAGCAGTCCCCGGACTCAAAATTCACCCCTCCACTTT. Translating gives CASSPRTQNSPLHF.

V gene TRBV9 combines with J gene TRBJ2-2, with unresolved D. The CDR3 totals 13 residues. V was trimmed by 0 bases and J by 4 bases, leaving 4 bases between them. Germline assignment: CDR1 SGDLS and CDR2 YYNGEE. The CDR3 here is CASSVDITGELFF. CDR3 sequence (DNA): TGTGCCAGCAGCGTAGACATCACCGGGGAGCTGTTTTTT.

This chain joins TRBV27 and TRBJ2-1; 10 nucleotides agree with TRBD1. CDR3 length equals 16 residues. Unmatched junction bases numbered 13, after V lost 6 bases and J lost 8 bases. CDR1 MNHEY and CDR2 SMNVEV come from the germline V gene (reference sequence). CDR3 nucleotides: TGTGCCAGCAGCACCCCCCGGGACAGGGGTAGGGATGAGCAGTTCTTC. This codes for CASSTPRDRGRDEQFF.

The CDR3, as DNA: TGTGCCAGCAGTAGGGGAAATTCTAACTATGGCTACACCTTC. It yields the protein CASSRGNSNYGYTF. The V call is TRBV27, the J call TRBJ1-2; D perhaps matches TRBD1 (5 bases). Deletions cut 5 bases from V and 0 bases from J, with 10 bases between. Germline values: CDR1 MNHEY, CDR2 SMNVEV (reference sequence). The CDR3 runs to 14 residues.

This chain connects TRBV2 to TRBJ2-7; D perhaps matches TRBD2 (5 bases). The CDR3 covers 12 residues. Germline V gives CDR1 SNHLY, CDR2 FYNNEI. V lost 6 bases, J lost 6 bases, and 12 bases lay in between. The CDR3 sequence is CASRANRGEQYF. Written as DNA, the CDR3 is TGTGCCAGCAGGGCGAACCGGGGCGAGCAGTACTTC.

J is TRBJ1-1 and V is TRBV6-2 or TRBV6-3, with 7 bases lining up with TRBD1. The CDR3 runs to 15 residues. CDR1 is MNHEY, CDR2 SVGEGT, per germline. The V gene end was trimmed by 0 bases and the J gene end by 0 bases; junction bases not matched to a gene: 1. As DNA, the CDR3 is TGTGCCAGCAGTTACTCGGGACAGCTGAACACTGAAGCTTTCTTT. Translating gives CASSYSGQLNTEAFF.

V is TRBV28 and J is TRBJ2-7; TRBD2 agrees at 7 bases. With 3 bases clipped from V and 2 bases from J, the junction kept 7 bases outside the gene matches. In germline, CDR1 is MDHEN, CDR2 SYDVKM. This CDR3 is 15 amino acids long. This CDR3 reads CASSLFGRRPYEQYF. The CDR3 bases are TGTGCCAGCAGTTTGTTCGGGAGGCGACCCTACGAGCAGTACTTC.

CDR3 DNA: TGTGCCAGCAGCGTAAATAGTCACACTGAAGCTTTCTTT. Protein: CASSVNSHTEAFF. The chain carries TRBV9 and TRBJ1-1; no firm D call. Germline V gene data show CDR1 as SGDLS and CDR2 as YYNGEE. The CDR3 contains 13 residues. Trimming took 1 base from V and 3 from J, leaving 7 bases between them.

The chain links TRBV3-1 (or the pseudogene TRBV3-2) to TRBJ1-1; 8 bases match TRBD1. Germline V lookup: CDR1 LGHDT, CDR2 YNNKEL (reference sequence). The CDR3 is 15 residues long. V gave up 0 bases and J gave up 4 bases; unmatched junction bases: 4. The CDR3 bases are TGTGCCAGCAGCCAAGACAGGGGGCGCAGCACTGAAGCTTTCTTT. This encodes CASSQDRGRSTEAFF.

The rearrangement joins TRBV11-3 to TRBJ1-1, with D uncertain. From germline, CDR1 is SGHNT and CDR2 YENEEA. This CDR3 comprises 13 residues. V lost 8 bases and J 1 base, leaving 11 bases between the germline ends. The CDR3 DNA reads as TGTGCCAGCGGCCGAGGGAGGAACACTGAAGCTTTCTTT. It yields the protein CASGRGRNTEAFF.

The chain recombines TRBV2 with TRBJ1-2; 9 bases are shared with TRBD1. Per germline, CDR1 SNHLY and CDR2 FYNNEI. The J segment lost 2 bases and the V segment lost 7 bases, leaving 8 bases of the junction unmatched. The CDR3 length is 15 residues. CDR3 nucleotides: TGTGCCAGCATCCGCGACAGGGGGATAAACTATGGCTACACCTTC. Its translation: CASIRDRGINYGYTF.

This sequence joins TRBV7-3 and TRBJ2-1; 8 bases agree with TRBD2. Germline V gene lookup returns CDR1 SGHTA and CDR2 FQGTGA. V shed 0 bases, J shed 5 bases, and the junction held 6 bases outside the gene matches. This CDR3 contains 16 residues. CDR3 loop: CASSLTTLAGDNEQFF. DNA of the CDR3: TGTGCCAGCAGCTTAACGACTCTAGCGGGCGACAATGAGCAGTTCTTC. The full variable domain, its missing parts supplied by reference TRBV7-3 and TRBJ2-1, is GAGVSQTPSNKVTEKGKYVELRCDPISGHTALYWYRQSLGQGPEFLIYFQGTGAADDSGLPNDRFFAVRPEGSVSTLKIQRTERGDSAVYLCASSLTTLAGDNEQFFGPGTRLTVL.

V usage is TRBV28 and J usage is TRBJ1-3; 7 bases line up with TRBD1. The CDR3 covers 16 residues. CDR1 and CDR2 from the germline V gene are MDHEN and SYDVKM. With 8 bases clipped from V and 0 bases from J, the junction kept 10 bases outside the gene matches. In nucleotides, the CDR3 is TGTGCCAGCGGTGGACAGGTGGGCCTCTCTGGAAACACCATATATTTT. Amino acid sequence: CASGGQVGLSGNTIYF.